This T cell receptor beta chain derives from a study of blood T cell repertoires in COVID-19. Across the whole study: Samples came from the United States, Italy and Spain, spanning acute and convalescent COVID-19. Nucleic acid was either cDNA or gDNA, and it came from T cells, B-cell-depleted T cells, or PBMCs.

Under the authors' procedure: The authors estimated nucleated cell counts from reference gene primer amplification. TCRdb's table, derived via immunoSEQ multiplex PCR, lists solely in-frame clones and lacks some. V and J calls and clone size are those listed in that table; D and trimming were worked out from the DNA. Among approximately 110,000 clones listed, around 81% were seen once. The germline V and J ends were trimmed by 6 bases and 7 bases, with 15 bases remaining between them. Germline CDR1 is MDHEN and CDR2 is SYDVKM. This CDR3 contains 14 residues. This clone was counted a single time. The TCR comes from a woman in her sixties or seventies with acute or convalescent COVID-19. The chain employs TRBV28 and TRBJ1-4; no firm D call. The sequenced sample consisted of peripheral blood. The CDR3 DNA follows: TGTGCCAGCAGGTTACAGTTGGCGGGTGAAAAACTGTTTTTT. This translates into CASRLQLAGEKLFF. Full variable domain (rest looked up from reference TRBV28 and TRBJ1-4): DVKVTQSSRYLVKRTGEKVFLECVQDMDHENMFWYRQDPGLGLRLIYFSYDVKMKEKGDIPEGYSVSREKKERFSLILESASTNQTSMYLCASRLQLAGEKLFFGSGTQLSVL.